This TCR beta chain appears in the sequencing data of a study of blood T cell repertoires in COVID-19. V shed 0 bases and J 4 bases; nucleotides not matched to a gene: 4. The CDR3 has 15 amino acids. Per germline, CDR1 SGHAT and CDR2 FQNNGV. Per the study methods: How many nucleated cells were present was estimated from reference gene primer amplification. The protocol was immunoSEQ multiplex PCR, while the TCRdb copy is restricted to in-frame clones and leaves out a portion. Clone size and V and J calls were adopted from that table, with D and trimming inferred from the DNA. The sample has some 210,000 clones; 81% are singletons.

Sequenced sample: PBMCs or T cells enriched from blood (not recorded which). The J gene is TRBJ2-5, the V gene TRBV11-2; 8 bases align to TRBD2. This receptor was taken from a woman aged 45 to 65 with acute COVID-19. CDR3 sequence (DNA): TGTGCCAGCAGCTTAGACGGGAGCGGGGGAGAGACCCAGTACTTC. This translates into CASSLDGSGGETQYF.